Following are 20 T cell receptor beta chains from one sample sequenced in a study of early T cells in non-severe SARS-CoV-2 infection. A single record per CDR3 protein comes from TCRdb applying MiXCR to the 5' RACE reads. The sample includes 70,000 to 75,000 distinct CDR3 sequences, roughly 15% of them seen just once. Material for sequencing was whole blood. Receptors were obtained from an adult who was a healthcare worker with PCR-confirmed SARS-CoV-2 infection or an uninfected control (not recorded which).

This clonotype was seen at least ten times. The chain is built from TRBV6-2 or TRBV6-3 and TRBJ2-1; D unresolved. Deletions cut 5 bases from V and 7 bases from J, with 6 bases between. Germline loops: CDR1 MNHEY, CDR2 SVGEGT. The CDR3 is 11 amino acids. CDR3 sequence: CASSNGNEQFF. The CDR3 DNA reads as TGTGCCAGCAGTAACGGGAATGAGCAGTTCTTC.

This clonotype was counted only a few times. The chain joins TRBV7-7 to TRBJ2-3; maybe TRBD2 (5 bases). Germline values: CDR1 SSHAT, CDR2 FNYEAQ (reference sequence). The CDR3 has 14 amino acids. The ends were cut back, 1 base at V and 7 bases at J, with 12 bases in the middle. The CDR3, as DNA: TGTGCCAGCAGCTTAGATCGGGGTACGAATACGCAGTATTTT. It codes for CASSLDRGTNTQYF.

This clonotype showed up many times. The rearrangement uses TRBV7-2 and TRBJ2-3, with unresolved D. V was shortened by 1 base and J by 0 bases, with 5 bases between the two germline ends. CDR3 length: 14 residues. Germline V gene lookup returns CDR1 SGHTA and CDR2 FQGNSA. The CDR3 sequence: CASSLGLSTDTQYF. Here the CDR3 DNA reads TGTGCCAGCAGCTTAGGCTTGAGCACAGATACGCAGTATTTT.

The chain recombines TRBV2 with TRBJ1-2; possible D gene TRBD1, 5 bases. The CDR3 extends over 13 amino acids. The V and J ends lost 2 bases and 7 bases respectively, with 11 bases between them. Germline V gives CDR1 SNHLY, CDR2 FYNNEI. The chain's CDR3 is CASSESWGSGYTF. The CDR3 nucleotides read TGTGCCAGCAGTGAAAGCTGGGGGAGTGGCTACACCTTC.

This clonotype was recorded at least ten times. The CDR3 loop reads CASSQDGFSGNTIYF. As DNA, the CDR3 is TGTGCCAGCAGCCAAGATGGGTTCTCTGGAAACACCATATATTTT. The chain recombines TRBV3-1 with TRBJ1-3, with unresolved D. CDR1 and CDR2 (germline): LGHDT, YNNKEL (reference sequence). The length of the CDR3 is 15 residues. V was pared by 0 bases and J by 0 bases, with 6 bases between.

CDR3 nucleotides: TGCAGTGCTAGAGATCCTGCACAGGGGGTTGGAAATGAGCAGTTCTTC. As protein: CSARDPAQGVGNEQFF. The gene calls are TRBV20-1 and TRBJ2-1; TRBD1 matches 8 bases. Losses at the gene ends were 0 bases for V and 7 bases for J; bases not matched to a gene: 11. Germline CDR1 is DFQATT and CDR2 is SNEGSKA (reference sequence). This CDR3 region has 16 residues.

This clonotype appeared a few times. V is TRBV7-2 and J is TRBJ1-1; D is unclear. The germline V and J ends were trimmed by 8 bases and 0 bases, with 13 bases remaining between them. The CDR3 covers 14 residues. Germline V gene data show CDR1 as SGHTA and CDR2 as FQGNSA. This CDR3 reads CASRVVGLNTEAFF. CDR3 DNA sequence: TGTGCCAGCCGGGTAGTGGGCTTGAACACTGAAGCTTTCTTT.

This clonotype was recorded many times. V gene TRBV7-9 combines with J gene TRBJ2-3; TRBD2 aligns across 9 bases. V shed 3 bases and J 6 bases; nucleotides not matched to a gene: 10. Germline lookup yields CDR1 SEHNR and CDR2 FQNEAQ (reference sequence). This CDR3 is built from 16 residues. Here the CDR3 reads CASSFVAGGPEDTQYF. The CDR3 DNA reads TGTGCCAGCAGCTTTGTGGCGGGGGGGCCGGAGGATACGCAGTATTTT.

The chain has TRBV20-1 and TRBJ1-1, with D perhaps matching TRBD1 (6 bases). The CDR3 totals 15 residues. Germline CDR1 and CDR2: DFQATT and SNEGSKA (reference sequence). V lost 4 bases and J lost 3, with 18 bases in between. The CDR3 nucleotides read TGCAGTGCTACTAATACAGGGAGGGGCGACACTGAAGCTTTCTTT. Protein: CSATNTGRGDTEAFF.

This chain connects TRBV12-3 or TRBV12-4 to TRBJ2-7; a weak D match, TRBD2 (6 bases). Trimming removed 5 bases at V and 4 bases at J, with 27 bases between. There are 18 residues in the CDR3. This chain's CDR3 is CASSPTEFGGVTGYEQYF. CDR3 bases: TGTGCCAGCAGTCCTACGGAATTCGGCGGGGTTACGGGGTACGAGCAGTACTTC.

V is TRBV14 and J is TRBJ1-2; D is unresolved. Germline V gene sequence: CDR1 SGHDN, CDR2 FVKESK. The CDR3 covers 13 residues. The V end lost 2 bases, the J end lost 4 bases, and 8 bases lay between the germline ends. CDR3 in amino acids: CASSQQRAYGYTF. The CDR3 DNA reads as TGTGCCAGCAGCCAACAGAGGGCCTATGGCTACACCTTC.

V is TRBV14 and J is TRBJ2-5; D gene uncertain. The V end lost 3 bases, the J end lost 5 bases, and 16 bases lay between the germline ends. CDR1 is SGHDN, CDR2 FVKESK, per germline. This CDR3 contains 15 residues. In nucleotides, the CDR3 is TGTGCCAGCAGCCAGCCGACATGGGCTGGGGAGACCCAGTACTTC. Protein product: CASSQPTWAGETQYF.

This clonotype was recorded a few times. The chain links TRBV29-1 to TRBJ2-1, with D hard to call. Germline CDR1 and CDR2: SQVTM and ANQGSEA. Trimming pared 6 bases from V and 9 bases from J, leaving 9 bases between. The CDR3 loop spans 10 amino acids. CDR3 nucleotides: TGCAGCGTGGGTTGGCGTGAGCAGTTCTTC. It codes for CSVGWREQFF.

This clonotype occurred many times. The chain is built from TRBV7-3 and TRBJ2-1; D unclear. V shed 1 base and J shed 4 bases, with 14 bases lying between them. Germline V CDR1 and CDR2: SGHTA, FQGTGA. The CDR3 is 16 amino acids. The CDR3 region is CASSLSTGLGYNEQFF. The CDR3 DNA reads as TGTGCCAGCAGCTTAAGCACGGGTCTCGGGTACAATGAGCAGTTCTTC.

This clonotype was observed at least ten times. The gene calls are TRBV5-8 and TRBJ2-6; D call uncertain. V lost 0 bases to trimming and J lost 1 base, with 2 bases between them. There are 14 residues in the CDR3. The germline gives CDR1 SGHTS, CDR2 YDEGEE. This CDR3 is CASSLESGANVLTF. The CDR3 DNA reads as TGTGCCAGCAGCTTGGAGTCTGGGGCCAACGTCCTGACTTTC.

This clonotype was seen at least ten times. The chain couples TRBV7-6 to TRBJ2-3; 9 bases match TRBD2. Germline-derived CDR1 and CDR2 are SGHVS and FNYEAQ. The CDR3 runs to 17 residues. Losses at the gene ends were 1 base for V and 2 bases for J; bases not matched to a gene: 7. The chain's CDR3 is CASSLEASGEPTDTQYF. CDR3 in DNA: TGTGCCAGCAGCTTAGAGGCTAGCGGGGAACCCACAGATACGCAGTATTTT.

The V gene is TRBV6-2 or TRBV6-3, the J gene TRBJ2-7; 10 bases align to TRBD1. Germline V lookup: CDR1 MNHEY, CDR2 SVGEGT. The V gene end was trimmed by 2 bases and the J gene end by 2 bases; junction bases not matched to a gene: 0. The CDR3 covers 14 residues. CDR3 in DNA: TGTGCCAGCAGTTACGGACAGGGGGCCTACGAGCAGTACTTC. It translates to CASSYGQGAYEQYF.

This chain joins TRBV12-3 or TRBV12-4 and TRBJ1-1, with 11 positions matching TRBD1. The CDR3 sequence is 17 residues long. V lost 6 bases to trimming and J lost 4 bases; unmatched junction nucleotides: 13. For the CDR3, the DNA is TGTGCCAGCAGGTCCGGGACAGGGGGAGTTAGGGGCACTGAAGCTTTCTTT. Protein product: CASRSGTGGVRGTEAFF.

This clonotype was detected many times. V is TRBV28 and J is TRBJ1-1; D is uncertain. V dropped 6 bases and J dropped 1 base, with 12 bases sitting between them. Germline values: CDR1 MDHEN, CDR2 SYDVKM. This CDR3 is built from 14 residues. CDR3 in amino acids: CASSLRRRNTEAFF. CDR3 sequence (DNA): TGTGCCAGCAGCCTTAGGAGGCGGAACACTGAAGCTTTCTTT.

This clonotype was seen only a few times. This CDR3 reads CASSSSDSYNEQFF. CDR3 DNA: TGTGCCAGCAGTAGCTCTGACTCCTACAATGAGCAGTTCTTC. The rearrangement joins TRBV6-2 or TRBV6-3 to TRBJ2-1, with unresolved D. Germline assignment: CDR1 MNHEY and CDR2 SVGEGT. Trimming removed 5 bases from V and 0 bases from J, with 8 bases in between. This CDR3 comprises 14 residues.